The 26 T cell receptor beta chains given below trace back to one sample, sequenced in a study of T cells after yellow fever vaccination. TCRdb re-called the 5' RACE reads with MiXCR, one entry per CDR3 protein. The data contain 250,000 to 350,000 distinct CDR3 sequences, roughly 4.3% of them seen just once; the ten biggest clones take up approximately 20%. The sequenced sample was PBMCs, obtained 15 days after the yellow fever booster vaccination. All receptors come from a man aged 18 to 30 who received the YFV17D yellow fever vaccine.

This clonotype was counted many times. This rearrangement joins TRBV5-1 to TRBJ2-2, with a tentative D call TRBD1 (6 bases). The CDR3 covers 14 residues. The V and J ends lost 2 bases and 4 bases respectively, with 9 bases between them. Germline V gene lookup returns CDR1 SGHRS and CDR2 YFSETQ. This CDR3 is CASSFRGPTGELFF. The CDR3 bases are TGCGCCAGCAGCTTCAGGGGTCCCACCGGGGAGCTGTTTTTT.

This clonotype was counted ten times or more. The rearrangement joins TRBV5-1 to TRBJ2-7; TRBD1 agrees at 10 bases. Germline-derived CDR1 and CDR2 are SGHRS and YFSETQ. The V segment lost 4 bases and the J segment 5 bases; nucleotides outside the gene matches: 9. This CDR3 has 15 residues. DNA for the CDR3: TGCGCCAGCAGCCTCCTCGGGACAGGGGTCCACGAGCAGTACTTC. Its protein is CASSLLGTGVHEQYF.

Many counts were recorded for this clonotype. The gene calls are TRBV5-6 and TRBJ1-2; D is perhaps TRBD1 (6 bases). The V gene's germline CDR1 is SGHDT and CDR2 YYEEEE. V was shortened by 2 bases and J by 4 bases, with 12 bases between the two germline ends. This CDR3 region has 14 residues. This CDR3 is CASSLQDRTYGYTF. CDR3 DNA sequence: TGTGCCAGCAGCTTACAGGACAGAACCTATGGCTACACCTTC.

This clonotype was counted between two and nine times. This chain connects TRBV5-5 to TRBJ1-5, with TRBD1 matching 9 bases. The germline gives CDR1 SGHKS, CDR2 YYEKEE (reference sequence). This CDR3 contains 15 residues. J was trimmed by 2 bases and V by 1 base; bases with no gene match: 1. The CDR3 is CASSLWDRGNQPQHF. The CDR3 DNA sequence: TGTGCCAGCAGCTTGTGGGACAGGGGCAATCAGCCCCAGCATTTT.

This clonotype occurred many times. The rearrangement uses TRBV29-1 and TRBJ2-2, with 7 positions matching TRBD2. Per the germline V gene, CDR1 is SQVTM and CDR2 is ANQGSEA. The CDR3 is 14 amino acids. Trimming took 3 bases from V and 6 from J; bases not matched to a gene: 7. CDR3 loop: CSVEIGLGSGELFF. Here the CDR3 DNA reads TGCAGCGTTGAGATCGGACTAGGTTCCGGGGAGCTGTTTTTT.

V is TRBV6-6 and J is TRBJ2-2; D is ambiguous. The V end was cut by 6 bases, the J end by 2 bases, with 7 bases between. CDR3 length: 13 residues. Germline values: CDR1 MNHNY, CDR2 SVGAGI (reference sequence). The CDR3 nucleotides are TGTGCCAGCAGGCCGGAAAACACCGGGGAGCTGTTTTTT. It is translated as CASRPENTGELFF.

This clonotype was counted only a few times. V is TRBV7-9 and J is TRBJ1-2; TRBD1 agrees at 9 bases. The CDR3 is made up of 13 amino acids. The ends lost 4 bases at V and 13 bases at J; junction bases unmatched: 10. Germline V CDR1 and CDR2: SEHNR, FQNEAQ (reference sequence). CDR3 loop: CASSYAGTGLSTF. In DNA, the CDR3 is TGTGCCAGCAGCTATGCCGGGACAGGGCTATCCACCTTC.

In its sample, this clonotype was seen a few times. The chain uses TRBV20-1 and TRBJ2-7, with a weak D call TRBD1 (5 bases). CDR1 and CDR2 from the germline V gene are DFQATT and SNEGSKA (reference sequence). Trimming left V 3 bases short and J 1 base short, with 13 bases between. CDR3 size: 14 residues. CDR3 loop: CSASIPPGSYEQYF. CDR3 nucleotide sequence: TGCAGTGCTAGCATCCCCCCAGGGTCCTACGAGCAGTACTTC.

The chain combines TRBV6-1 with TRBJ1-1; D is ambiguous. The CDR3 extends over 12 amino acids. Trimming shortened V by 10 bases and J by 4 bases, and 13 bases separated the two germline ends. The germline V gene has CDR1 MNHNS and CDR2 SASEGT. CDR3 in amino acids: CATRGSFTEAFF. CDR3 bases: TGTGCCACCCGCGGCAGTTTCACTGAAGCTTTCTTT.

The V gene is TRBV28, the J gene TRBJ2-2; the D gene is possibly TRBD1 (6 bases). The CDR3 runs to 14 residues. Trimming removed 6 bases from V and 1 base from J, with 9 bases in between. Germline V gene data show CDR1 as MDHEN and CDR2 as SYDVKM. CDR3 sequence (DNA): TGTGCCAGCAGATCGGGACAGAACACCGGGGAGCTGTTTTTT. This encodes CASRSGQNTGELFF.

This clonotype was picked up many times. DNA of the CDR3: TGTGCCAGCAGTTACTCAGGGTGGAATGGAGAGACCCAGTACTTC. As protein: CASSYSGWNGETQYF. The chain uses TRBV6-5 and TRBJ2-5; D unclear. The CDR3 consists of 15 residues. CDR1 and CDR2 from the germline V gene are MNHEY and SVGAGI. Trimming shortened V by 0 bases and J by 4 bases, and 12 bases separated the two germline ends.

This clonotype was seen many times. The CDR3 DNA sequence: TGCAGTGCTTGGTCCTCGGGACACCCGAACACTGAAGCTTTCTTT. This gives the protein CSAWSSGHPNTEAFF. V and J are TRBV20-1 and TRBJ1-1; possible D gene TRBD1, 6 bases. The V end lost 5 bases, the J end lost 1 base, and 17 bases lay between the germline ends. From germline, CDR1 is DFQATT and CDR2 SNEGSKA (reference sequence). This CDR3 spans 15 amino acids.

This clonotype was recorded a few times. The chain links TRBV5-5 to TRBJ2-1; D is ambiguous. The CDR3 runs to 14 residues. From germline, CDR1 is SGHKS and CDR2 YYEKEE (reference sequence). The V end lost 0 bases, the J end lost 4 bases, and 8 bases lay between the germline ends. CDR3 residues: CASSLELGYNEQFF. The CDR3 bases are TGTGCCAGCAGCTTGGAATTAGGTTACAATGAGCAGTTCTTC.

In this sample, this clonotype turned up a few times. The chain carries TRBV9 and TRBJ1-2; perhaps TRBD1 as D (6 bases). V gave up 0 bases and J gave up 4 bases, with 10 bases separating them. The length of the CDR3 is 14 residues. CDR1 is SGDLS, CDR2 YYNGEE, per germline. CDR3 loop: CASSVDSRGYGYTF. The CDR3 bases are TGTGCCAGCAGCGTAGACAGCAGGGGCTATGGCTACACCTTC. Combining the CDR3 with reference TRBV9 and TRBJ1-2 gives the whole variable domain DSGVTQTPKHLITATGQRVTLRCSPRSGDLSVYWYQQSLDQGLQFLIQYYNGEERAKGNILERFSAQQFPDLHSELNLSSLELGDSALYFCASSVDSRGYGYTFGSGTRLTVV.

This clonotype was seen only a few times. This sequence joins TRBV12-3 or TRBV12-4 and TRBJ2-3; the D is unclear. V was cut by 7 bases and J by 4 bases, with 15 bases left in between. The CDR3 runs to 14 residues. The CDR3 here is CASIKPPFSDTQYF. The CDR3 DNA reads TGTGCCAGCATCAAACCCCCCTTTTCAGATACGCAGTATTTT.

The chain joins TRBV20-1 to TRBJ1-6; perhaps TRBD1 as D (6 bases). V dropped 5 bases and J dropped 10 bases, with 15 bases sitting between them. The CDR3 runs to 13 residues. Germline CDR1 reads DFQATT; CDR2 reads SNEGSKA (reference sequence). The CDR3 protein is CSADGGGESPLHF. The CDR3 DNA reads TGCAGTGCTGATGGGGGGGGCGAATCACCCCTCCACTTT.

This clonotype was seen more than once but under ten times. The rearrangement joins TRBV5-1 to TRBJ1-2; 7 bases fit TRBD1. This CDR3 region has 14 residues. The V and J ends lost 0 bases and 8 bases, in that order; junction bases with no gene match: 7. Per the germline V gene, CDR1 is SGHRS and CDR2 is YFSETQ. The CDR3 region has the DNA TGCGCCAGCAGCTTGGAAAGAACAGGGGAAGGCTACACCTTC. It yields the protein CASSLERTGEGYTF. The full variable domain, completed using reference TRBV5-1 and TRBJ1-2, is KAGVTQTPRYLIKTRGQQVTLSCSPISGHRSVSWYQQTPGQGLQFLFEYFSETQRNKGNFPGRFSGRQFSNSRSEMNVSTLELGDSALYLCASSLERTGEGYTFGSGTRLTVV.

V gene TRBV2 combines with J gene TRBJ1-2; D is perhaps TRBD1 (6 bases). The V gene's germline CDR1 is SNHLY and CDR2 FYNNEI. Between the trimmed V and J ends, which lost 3 bases and 2 bases, there was a span of 10 bases. This CDR3 region has 14 residues. CDR3 sequence: CASSDQGTNYGYTF. CDR3 DNA sequence: TGTGCCAGCAGTGACCAGGGGACCAACTATGGCTACACCTTC.

V is TRBV3-1 and J is TRBJ1-2, with D maybe TRBD1 (6 bases). The CDR3 contains 15 residues. Trimming took off 1 base at V and 7 bases at J, with 16 bases between the two ends. CDR1 LGHDT and CDR2 YNNKEL come from the germline V gene (reference sequence). The CDR3 DNA is TGTGCCAGCAGCCAAGTGTCGGGGGCGATGGGTGGCTACACCTTC. It translates to CASSQVSGAMGGYTF.

This clonotype was seen more than once but under ten times. CDR3 in DNA: TGTGCCAGCAGTGTAGGGTTTGGCTACACCTTC. Its translation is CASSVGFGYTF. The J gene is TRBJ1-2, the V gene TRBV12-3 or TRBV12-4; no clear D. The ends were cut back, 5 bases at V and 7 bases at J, with 8 bases in the middle. The length of the CDR3 is 11 residues.

The rearrangement joins TRBV7-6 to TRBJ2-3; 7 bases agree with TRBD2. The CDR3 runs 15 residues. CDR1 and CDR2 from the germline V gene are SGHVS and FNYEAQ. J was trimmed by 2 bases and V by 4 bases; bases with no gene match: 6. The CDR3 spells CASSWGLRYTDTQYF. The CDR3 DNA reads TGTGCCAGCAGCTGGGGACTACGATACACAGATACGCAGTATTTT.

There are many counts of this clonotype. The chain employs TRBV6-5 and TRBJ2-7; D possibly corresponds to TRBD1 (6 bases). With 5 bases removed from V and 3 bases from J, the gap between germline ends came to 11 bases. CDR3 length equals 13 residues. The V gene's germline CDR1 is MNHEY and CDR2 SVGAGI. This CDR3 is CASSARDNYEQYF. The CDR3 DNA reads TGTGCCAGCAGTGCCCGGGACAACTACGAGCAGTACTTC.

This clonotype was counted only a few times. The rearrangement links TRBV29-1 to TRBJ1-4; no firm D call. This CDR3 has 12 residues. Trimming removed 3 bases at V and 4 bases at J, with 6 bases between. Germline loops: CDR1 SQVTM, CDR2 ANQGSEA. CDR3 DNA: TGCAGCGTTGAGACCTATAATGAAAAACTGTTTTTT. It translates to CSVETYNEKLFF. The full variable domain, rest sourced from reference TRBV29-1 and TRBJ1-4, is SAVISQKPSRDICQRGTSLTIQCQVDSQVTMMFWYRQQPGQSLTLIATANQGSEATYESGFVIDKFPISRPNLTFSTLTVSNMSPEDSSIYLCSVETYNEKLFFGSGTQLSVL.

This clonotype was counted a single time. A clone one base away is much larger, so this may be a read error. No conserved phenylalanine or tryptophan is present at the end of the CDR3, so a read error is the likely explanation. The chain couples TRBV7-2 to TRBJ2-5; 11 positions agree with TRBD1. The CDR3 has 16 amino acids. Per the germline V gene, CDR1 is SGHTA and CDR2 is FQGNSA. The J segment lost 1 base and the V segment lost 7 bases, leaving 8 bases of the junction unmatched. CDR3 region: CASTKRTGGIQETQYL. As DNA, the CDR3 is TGTGCCAGCACCAAAAGGACAGGGGGCATCCAAGAGACCCAGTACTTA.

The table lists this clonotype with many counts. This chain uses TRBV20-1 with TRBJ1-4; tentative D call: TRBD1 (6 bases). Trimming removed 3 bases at V and 5 bases at J, with 7 bases between. The CDR3 totals 12 residues. Germline values: CDR1 DFQATT, CDR2 SNEGSKA (reference sequence). The CDR3 sequence is CSARGANEKLFF. Here the CDR3 DNA reads TGCAGTGCTAGGGGGGCGAATGAAAAACTGTTTTTT.

This clonotype has a count of ten or more. The chain has TRBV7-2 and TRBJ2-3, with 9 bases aligning to TRBD2. Germline V gene sequence: CDR1 SGHTA, CDR2 FQGNSA. V trimming: 3 bases; J trimming: 6 bases; junction bases outside the gene matches: 4. This CDR3 is 14 amino acids long. The CDR3 region is CASSLGLALDTQYF. The DNA for the CDR3 is TGTGCCAGCAGCTTGGGACTAGCCCTTGATACGCAGTATTTT.